The 12 T cell receptor beta chains below all came from one sample that was sequenced in a study of T cell responses to AZD1222 COVID-19 vaccine. The assay was immunoSEQ multiplex PCR, and TCRdb's table has in-frame clones only and misses some. The table records 90,000 to 120,000 clones, approximately 90% of them present only once. The sequencing used peripheral blood, collected 28 days after the second AZD1222 dose. The receptors come from an adult who received the AZD1222 COVID-19 vaccine.

The chain has TRBV28 and TRBJ1-5; 8 bases match TRBD1. Germline V gives CDR1 MDHEN, CDR2 SYDVKM. The V gene end was trimmed by 3 bases and the J gene end by 14 bases; junction bases not matched to a gene: 15. The CDR3 length is 15 residues. In DNA, the CDR3 is TGTGCCAGCAGTTTCGGGGGACAGGATATAGAAGAGGAGCATTTT. Its translation is CASSFGGQDIEEEHF.

V gene TRBV11-3 combines with J gene TRBJ2-7, with D perhaps TRBD1 or TRBD2 (5 bases each). Germline V CDR1 and CDR2: SGHNT, YENEEA. CDR3 length: 15 amino acids. Trimming pared 4 bases from V and 3 bases from J, leaving 16 bases between. The CDR3 DNA reads as TGTGCCAGCAGCTCCTACCGGGACGGGAACTACGAGCAGTACTTC. It translates to CASSSYRDGNYEQYF.

A single count supports this clone. The chain employs TRBV3-1 (or the pseudogene TRBV3-2) and TRBJ1-2, with D perhaps matching TRBD1 (6 bases). The ends were cut back, 4 bases at V and 8 bases at J, with 11 bases in the middle. Germline V gene sequence: CDR1 LGHDT, CDR2 YNNKEL (reference sequence). The CDR3 runs 12 residues. In DNA form, the CDR3 reads TGTGCCAGCAGCCTACAGGGAGGAGGCTACACCTTC. Translated: CASSLQGGGYTF.

This clone has only one observation. The V call is TRBV15, the J call TRBJ1-2; 7 bases are shared with TRBD1. CDR3 size: 13 residues. The V gene end was trimmed by 1 base and the J gene end by 8 bases; junction bases not matched to a gene: 4. From germline, CDR1 is LNHNV and CDR2 YYDKDF (reference sequence). The CDR3 coding sequence is TGTGCCACCAGCAGAGCCCGACAGGGAGGCTACACCTTC. Translation: CATSRARQGGYTF.

To note about this clone: The junction does not match germline at one end; this may be a read error. The rearrangement joins TRBV6-5 to TRBJ2-1; D perhaps matches TRBD2 (7 bases). The CDR3 loop spans 15 amino acids. The V gene's germline CDR1 is MNHEY and CDR2 SVGAGI. CDR3 nucleotides: TGTGCCAGCACTTACGGGGGGCCCCGCCGCAATGAGCAGTTCTTC. It yields the protein CASTYGGPRRNEQFF.

The chain couples TRBV3-1 (or the pseudogene TRBV3-2) to TRBJ2-6; tentatively, D is TRBD1 (6 bases). The CDR3 consists of 17 residues. Trimming shortened V by 1 base and J by 4 bases, and 14 bases separated the two germline ends. Germline CDR1 is LGHDT and CDR2 is YNNKEL (reference sequence). CDR3 nucleotide sequence: TGTGCCAGCAGCCAAGTGTTCAGGGGAATCGGGGCCAACGTCCTGACTTTC. This sequence encodes CASSQVFRGIGANVLTF.

V is TRBV6-5 and J is TRBJ1-6; 10 bases are a match to TRBD1. Germline V lookup: CDR1 MNHEY, CDR2 SVGAGI. The CDR3 has 15 amino acids. With V trimmed by 7 bases and J by 10 bases, 10 bases remained unmatched. The DNA of the CDR3 is TGTGCCAGCATTGGGGACAGGGGAAAGAAATCACCCCTCCACTTT. It specifies CASIGDRGKKSPLHF.

V gene TRBV19 combines with J gene TRBJ1-2, with TRBD1 as a possible D gene (6 bases). Per the germline V gene, CDR1 is LNHDA and CDR2 is SQIVND (reference sequence). This CDR3 is built from 16 residues. The V and J ends lost 5 bases and 6 bases respectively, with 22 bases between them. For the CDR3, the DNA is TGTGCCAGTAGTCCTCTACCGACAGGTTCTTTAGATGGCTACACCTTC. This gives the protein CASSPLPTGSLDGYTF.

Here the CDR3 DNA reads TGTGCCAGCAGCTCGACAGGGGGAAACAATGAGCAGTTCTTC. Translating gives CASSSTGGNNEQFF. The genes are TRBV5-4 and TRBJ2-1; 9 nucleotides match TRBD1. The CDR3 loop spans 14 amino acids. Germline trimming cut 3 bases from V and 5 bases from J; bases unmatched to any gene: 3. Germline loops: CDR1 SGHNT, CDR2 YYREEE (reference sequence). Supplemented by reference TRBV5-4 and TRBJ2-1, the full variable domain reads ETGVTQSPTHLIKTRGQQVTLRCSSQSGHNTVSWYQQALGQGPQFIFQYYREEENGRGNFPPRFSGLQFPNYSSELNVNALELDDSALYLCASSSTGGNNEQFFGPGTRLTVL.

The J gene is TRBJ2-7, the V gene TRBV6-6, with 10 bases aligning to TRBD2. J lost 4 bases, V lost 5 bases, and 8 bases had no gene match. CDR1 MNHNY and CDR2 SVGAGI come from the germline V gene (reference sequence). CDR3 length: 15 amino acids. The CDR3 bases are TGTGCCAGCAGTCAGCCACTAGCGGGACAATACGAGCAGTACTTC. Translating it yields CASSQPLAGQYEQYF.

The chain combines TRBV5-1 with TRBJ2-5; 14 bases agree with TRBD2. Germline CDR1 and CDR2: SGHRS and YFSETQ. The CDR3 is made up of 14 amino acids. Trimming cost V 4 bases and J 13 bases; bases outside gene matches: 9. The CDR3, as DNA: TGCGCCAGCAGCCCTGGGACTAGCGGGGGTCAATGGTACTTC. Residues: CASSPGTSGGQWYF. Full variable domain (outside the CDR3, taken from reference TRBV5-1 and TRBJ2-5): KAGVTQTPRYLIKTRGQQVTLSCSPISGHRSVSWYQQTPGQGLQFLFEYFSETQRNKGNFPGRFSGRQFSNSRSEMNVSTLELGDSALYLCASSPGTSGGQWYFGPGTRLLVL.

The chain links TRBV3-1 (or the pseudogene TRBV3-2) to TRBJ1-4; 8 bases line up with TRBD1. The CDR3 length is 16 residues. Per germline, CDR1 LGHDT and CDR2 YNNKEL (reference sequence). V was pared by 2 bases and J by 8 bases, with 10 bases of the junction left unmatched. The CDR3 reads CASSQRSTGGGEKLFF. The CDR3, as DNA: TGTGCCAGCAGCCAAAGGTCCACAGGGGGTGGGGAAAAACTGTTTTTT.